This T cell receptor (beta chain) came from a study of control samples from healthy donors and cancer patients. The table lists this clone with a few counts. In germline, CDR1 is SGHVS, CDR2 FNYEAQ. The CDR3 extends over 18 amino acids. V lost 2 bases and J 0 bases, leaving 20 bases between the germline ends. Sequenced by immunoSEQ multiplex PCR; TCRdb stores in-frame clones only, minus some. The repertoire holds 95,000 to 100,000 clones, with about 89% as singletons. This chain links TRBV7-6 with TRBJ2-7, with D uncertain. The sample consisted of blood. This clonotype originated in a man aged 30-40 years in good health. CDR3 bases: TGTGCCAGCAGCTTACCCACCTCAACGGGTTGTCACTCCTACGAGCAGTACTTC. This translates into CASSLPTSTGCHSYEQYF. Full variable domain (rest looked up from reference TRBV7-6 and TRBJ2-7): GAGVSQSPRYKVTKRGQDVALRCDPISGHVSLYWYRQALGQGPEFLTYFNYEAQQDKSGLPNDRFSAERPEGSISTLTIQRTEQRDSAMYRCASSLPTSTGCHSYEQYFGPGTRLTVT.